Listed here are 7 T cell receptor beta chains from one sample, sequenced in a study of Ad26.COV2.S vaccination and SARS-CoV-2 variants. The protocol was immunoSEQ multiplex PCR, while the TCRdb copy is restricted to in-frame clones and leaves out a portion. The data show hundreds of thousands of clones, roughly 89% seen once. Treatment noted: some 20 received Ad26.COV2.S at low or high dose, single or two shots; 5 received placebo; per-sample allocation not given. Each sample was drawn 63 days after the first injection (of vaccine or placebo). Sample: peripheral blood, taken in a trial of Ad26.COV2.S vaccine versus placebo. All receptors derive from a person aged 18-60 years who received the Ad26.COV2.S COVID-19 vaccine or a placebo.

J is TRBJ2-3 and V is TRBV6-4, with TRBD1 matching 9 bases. Germline V gene lookup returns CDR1 MRHNA and CDR2 SNTAGT. The V segment lost 6 bases and the J segment 6 bases; nucleotides outside the gene matches: 7. This CDR3 has 14 residues. The CDR3 sequence: CASSNRGLTDTQYF. For the CDR3, the DNA is TGTGCCAGCAGCAACAGGGGGCTGACCGATACGCAGTATTTT.

This clone was seen a single time. This sequence joins TRBV27 and TRBJ1-5; 8 nucleotides line up with TRBD1. The J segment lost 1 base and the V segment lost 6 bases, leaving 5 bases of the junction unmatched. Germline values: CDR1 MNHEY, CDR2 SMNVEV (reference sequence). The CDR3 sequence is 15 residues long. The CDR3 sequence is CASRQGVLSNQPQHF. DNA for the CDR3: TGTGCCAGCAGACAGGGGGTACTGAGCAATCAGCCCCAGCATTTT.

The chain is built from TRBV6-5 and TRBJ2-2, with TRBD2 identical over 7 bases. Germline CDR1 is MNHEY and CDR2 is SVGAGI. The CDR3 is 13 residues long. Trimming at V came to 10 bases and at J to 7 bases, leaving 9 bases not matched to a gene. CDR3 DNA: TGTGCCACCTCACTTGGGGGGGACGGGGAGCTGTTTTTT. It translates to CATSLGGDGELFF.

The chain carries TRBV3-1 (or the pseudogene TRBV3-2) and TRBJ2-2; D gene uncertain. V was pared by 1 base and J by 8 bases, with 5 bases between. The CDR3 runs to 12 residues. The germline V gene has CDR1 LGHDT and CDR2 YNNKEL (reference sequence). The CDR3 DNA sequence: TGTGCCAGCAGCCAAGCACAAGGGGAGCTGTTTTTT. Its protein product is CASSQAQGELFF.

The J gene is TRBJ1-1, the V gene TRBV18; D remains ambiguous. V was clipped by 0 bases and J by 1 base, with 6 bases between them. The CDR3 runs 14 residues. The germline gives CDR1 KGHSH, CDR2 LQKENI. Written as DNA, the CDR3 is TGTGCCAGCTCACCACCGGGTCGGAACACTGAAGCTTTCTTT. Amino acids: CASSPPGRNTEAFF.

This clone appeared once. The rearrangement links TRBV2 to TRBJ2-1, with 8 bases that match TRBD1. CDR1 is SNHLY and CDR2 is FYNNEI in the germline V gene. V shed 7 bases, J shed 4 bases, and the junction held 6 bases outside the gene matches. This CDR3 has 14 residues. The CDR3 DNA sequence: TGTGCCAGCACCAGCAGGGGGCTTTACAATGAGCAGTTCTTC. It translates to CASTSRGLYNEQFF.

The chain has TRBV4-2 and TRBJ2-2; tentative D call: TRBD1 (6 bases). Germline assignment: CDR1 LGHNA and CDR2 YNFKEQ. Trimming cost V 0 bases and J 7 bases, with 12 bases left between them. The CDR3 contains 15 residues. CDR3 bases: TGTGCCAGCAGCCAAGATACAGGGATGGACGGGGAGCTGTTTTTT. Translation: CASSQDTGMDGELFF.